This T cell receptor (beta chain) originates from a study of T cells after yellow fever vaccination. About the research overall: Fractions with few cells were prepared using SMART-Seq v4 Ultra Low Input.

The V gene's germline CDR1 is LNHDA and CDR2 SQIVND (reference sequence). Between the trimmed V and J ends, which lost 2 bases and 7 bases, there was a span of 12 bases. The CDR3 has 14 amino acids. Regarding the study as a whole: Clonotypes found in both CD4 and CD8 compartments made up a small share. Subsequent to the booster, the majority of primary-vaccination clones reappeared (96% CD4, around 90% CD8).

In this sample, this clonotype turned up a few times. The antigen remains unidentified. TCRdb passed the 5' RACE reads through MiXCR, listing each CDR3 protein once. The sample holds 600,000 to 750,000 distinct CDR3 sequences, more than 9% seen once. The sequencing used PBMCs, collected on the day of the yellow fever booster vaccination. This rearrangement joins TRBV19 to TRBJ2-1; D is ambiguous. This TCR came from a man aged 25 to 40 who received the YFV17D yellow fever vaccine. CDR3 nucleotides: TGTGCCAGTAGTATAACGGCCGGGCAAAATGAGCAGTTCTTC. This sequence encodes CASSITAGQNEQFF.